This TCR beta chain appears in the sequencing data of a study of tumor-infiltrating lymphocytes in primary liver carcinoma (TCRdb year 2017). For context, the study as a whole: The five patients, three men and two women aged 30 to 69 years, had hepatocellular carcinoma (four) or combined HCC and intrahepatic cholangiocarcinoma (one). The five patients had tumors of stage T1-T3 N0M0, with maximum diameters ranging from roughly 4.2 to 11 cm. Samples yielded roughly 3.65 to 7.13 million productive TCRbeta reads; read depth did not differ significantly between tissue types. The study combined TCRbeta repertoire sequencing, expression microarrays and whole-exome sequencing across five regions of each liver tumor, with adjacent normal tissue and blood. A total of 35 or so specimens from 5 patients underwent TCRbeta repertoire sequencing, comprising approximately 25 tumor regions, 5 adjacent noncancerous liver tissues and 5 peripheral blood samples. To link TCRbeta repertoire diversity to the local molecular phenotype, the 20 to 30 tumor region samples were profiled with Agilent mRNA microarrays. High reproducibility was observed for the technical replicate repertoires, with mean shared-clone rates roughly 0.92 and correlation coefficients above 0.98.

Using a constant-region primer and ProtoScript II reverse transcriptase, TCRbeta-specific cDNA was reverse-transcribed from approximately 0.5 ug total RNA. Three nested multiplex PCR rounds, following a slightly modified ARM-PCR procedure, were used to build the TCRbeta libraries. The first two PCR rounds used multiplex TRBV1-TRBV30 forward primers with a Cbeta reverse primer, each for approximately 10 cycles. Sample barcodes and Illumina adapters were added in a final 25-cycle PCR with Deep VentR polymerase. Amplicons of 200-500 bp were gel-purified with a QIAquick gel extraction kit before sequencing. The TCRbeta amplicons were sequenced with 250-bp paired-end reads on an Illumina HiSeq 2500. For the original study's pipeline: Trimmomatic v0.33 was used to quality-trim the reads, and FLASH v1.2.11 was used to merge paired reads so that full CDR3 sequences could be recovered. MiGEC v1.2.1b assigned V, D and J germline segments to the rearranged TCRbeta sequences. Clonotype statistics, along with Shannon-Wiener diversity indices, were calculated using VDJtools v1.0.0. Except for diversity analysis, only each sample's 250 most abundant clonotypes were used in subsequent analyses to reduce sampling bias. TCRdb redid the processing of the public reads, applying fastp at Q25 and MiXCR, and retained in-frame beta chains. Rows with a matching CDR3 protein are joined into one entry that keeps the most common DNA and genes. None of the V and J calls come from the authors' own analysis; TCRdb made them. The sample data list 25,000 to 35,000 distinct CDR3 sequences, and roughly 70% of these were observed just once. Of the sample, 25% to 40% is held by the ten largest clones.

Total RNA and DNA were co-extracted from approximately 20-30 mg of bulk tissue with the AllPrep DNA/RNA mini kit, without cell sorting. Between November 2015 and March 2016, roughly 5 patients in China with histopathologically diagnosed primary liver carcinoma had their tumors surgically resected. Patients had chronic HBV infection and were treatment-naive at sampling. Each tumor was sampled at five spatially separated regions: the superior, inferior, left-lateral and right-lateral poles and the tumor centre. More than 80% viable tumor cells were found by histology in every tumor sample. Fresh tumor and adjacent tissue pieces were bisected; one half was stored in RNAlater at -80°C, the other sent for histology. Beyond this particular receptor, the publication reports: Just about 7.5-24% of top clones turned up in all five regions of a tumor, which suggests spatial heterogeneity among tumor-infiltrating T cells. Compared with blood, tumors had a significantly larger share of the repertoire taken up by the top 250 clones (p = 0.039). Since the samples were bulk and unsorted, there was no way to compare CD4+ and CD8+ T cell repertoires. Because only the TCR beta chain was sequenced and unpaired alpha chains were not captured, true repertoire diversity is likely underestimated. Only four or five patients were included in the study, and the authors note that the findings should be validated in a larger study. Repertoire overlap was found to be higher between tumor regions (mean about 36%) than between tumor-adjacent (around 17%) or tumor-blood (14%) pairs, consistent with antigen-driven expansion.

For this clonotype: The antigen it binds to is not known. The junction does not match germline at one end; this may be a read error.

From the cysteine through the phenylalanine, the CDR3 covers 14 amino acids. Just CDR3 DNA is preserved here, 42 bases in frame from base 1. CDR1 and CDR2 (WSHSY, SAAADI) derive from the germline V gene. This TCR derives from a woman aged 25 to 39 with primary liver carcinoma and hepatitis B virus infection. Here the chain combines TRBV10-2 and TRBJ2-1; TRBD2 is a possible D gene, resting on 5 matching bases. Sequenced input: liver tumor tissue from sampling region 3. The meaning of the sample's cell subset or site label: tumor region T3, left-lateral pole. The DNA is TGCTCTAGCAAGCGGAGAGAGGGTTACAATGAACAGTTCTTC. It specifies CSSKRREGYNEQFF.